This is a list of T cell receptor beta chains from one sample in a study of T-cell memory formation after mild COVID-19. TCRdb used MiXCR to reprocess the 5' RACE reads, holding one entry per CDR3 protein. The sample has around 370,000 distinct CDR3 sequences; 20% to 25% are singletons. The specimen sequenced was PBMCs or a T cell subset sorted from them (not recorded which). These receptors were taken from an adult woman who had mild COVID-19 (a few samples of this study predate the infection). Cell type and time point are not known. CDR3s include the opening cysteine and the closing phenylalanine or tryptophan. Rows may omit the clone size; those that give it use once, few, many or a size class.

V,J,size,CDR3
TRBV5-1,TRBJ2-1,few,CASSRTGVYNEQFF
TRBV12-3/TRBV12-4,TRBJ1-5,few,CASQGMSHQPQHF
TRBV5-6,TRBJ2-4,-,CASSPLDQNIQYF
TRBV20-1,TRBJ1-2,-,CSARDWSDGYTF
TRBV4-2,TRBJ1-2,few,CASSQATTTSYGYTF
TRBV12-3/TRBV12-4,TRBJ1-6,few,CASSRFRDRGPSSSYNSPLHF
TRBV7-3,TRBJ2-1,-,CASSLTGGHNEQFF
TRBV6-5,TRBJ1-3,-,CASRGGSISGNTIYF
TRBV25-1,TRBJ2-4,-,CASSAPGGNIQYF
TRBV20-1,TRBJ1-4,few,CSAQDGIRDEKLFF
TRBV27,TRBJ2-2,few,CASSIPTSQGPGELFF
TRBV7-9,TRBJ2-7,-,CASRAIGTSVMEQYF
TRBV2,TRBJ2-5,-,CASSSGSAGGFEAETQYF
TRBV4-1,TRBJ2-5,once,CASSQQQPIRGTTLQETQYF
TRBV20-1,TRBJ2-7,few,CSARAVAVSYEQYF
TRBV6-5,TRBJ1-2,-,CASSYWGTTSHYGYTF
TRBV12-3/TRBV12-4,TRBJ1-1,-,CASSSSRDRGKDTEAFF
TRBV4-2,TRBJ2-3,many,CASSSQPIGQGTDTQYF
TRBV20-1,TRBJ2-1,few,CSARDPARSSYNEQFF
TRBV18,TRBJ2-5,few,CASSPRQKETQYF
TRBV7-2,TRBJ2-2,-,CASSSLIGTGELFF
TRBV12-3/TRBV12-4,TRBJ1-1,-,CASSTRGAYTEAFF
TRBV30,TRBJ1-2,few,CAWSVLGRGTKGYTF
TRBV27,TRBJ1-5,-,CASSLNRQGRDSNQPQHF